The following is a TCR beta chain sequence with its context. Trimming left V 2 bases short and J 7 bases short, with 12 bases between. This CDR3 contains 13 residues. The germline CDR1 and CDR2 sequences are SNHLY and FYNNEI. This entry belongs to a study of blood T cell repertoires in COVID-19. As for the study in general: Samples representing acute and convalescent COVID-19 were sourced from the United States, Italy and Spain.

Assay: immunoSEQ multiplex PCR; the TCRdb copy retains only in-frame clones and omits some. The sample has over 100,000 clones, approximately 89% seen once. The receptor's source is a man aged 45-60 years with acute or convalescent COVID-19. The chain is built from TRBV2 and TRBJ2-7, with D possibly being TRBD2 (5 bases). Specimen: peripheral blood. The CDR3 reads CASSEQRAEEQYF. The CDR3 DNA follows: TGTGCCAGCAGTGAACAGAGAGCGGAGGAGCAGTACTTC.